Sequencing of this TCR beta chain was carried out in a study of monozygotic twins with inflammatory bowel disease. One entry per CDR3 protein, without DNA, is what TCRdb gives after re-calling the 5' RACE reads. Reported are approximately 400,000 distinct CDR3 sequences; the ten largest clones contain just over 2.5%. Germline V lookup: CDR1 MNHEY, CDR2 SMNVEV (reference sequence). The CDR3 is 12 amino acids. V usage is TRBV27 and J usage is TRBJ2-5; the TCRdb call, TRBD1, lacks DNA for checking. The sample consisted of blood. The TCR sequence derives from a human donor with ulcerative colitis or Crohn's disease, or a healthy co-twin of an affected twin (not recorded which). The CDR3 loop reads CASSFKGLTQYF.